The clone carrying this TCR beta chain was recorded only once. Antigen specificity is unknown. This record comes from a study of CD8+ T cells in alopecia areata. Study overall: Oral tofacitinib (5 to 10 mg twice daily) was administered to treated patients. The study gave tofacitinib for 6 to 18 months, then 6 months off drug. Study results and limitations: Higher clonality than in normal scalp was seen in lesional scalp, especially alopecia totalis/universalis.

Reverse transcription of extracted RNA yielded cDNA, which provided the sequencing template. Produced via immunoSEQ multiplex PCR; TCRdb's table is partial and in-frame only. The sample contains some 150,000 clones, around 50% of which appear only once. Trimming took 6 bases from V and 0 from J, leaving 12 bases between them. Per the germline V gene, CDR1 is MNHEY and CDR2 is SMNVEV (reference sequence). This CDR3 is built from 14 residues. Sorted out of PBMCs were CD4+ T cells and CD8+ T cells. This TCR came from a human donor with alopecia areata. This chain joins TRBV27 and TRBJ2-7, with D possibly being TRBD2 (6 bases). The specimen comprised CD8+ T cells sorted from blood, sampled at week 0. The CDR3 reads CASSMGGVSYEQYF. DNA of the CDR3: TGTGCCAGCAGCATGGGGGGTGTCTCCTACGAGCAGTACTTC.